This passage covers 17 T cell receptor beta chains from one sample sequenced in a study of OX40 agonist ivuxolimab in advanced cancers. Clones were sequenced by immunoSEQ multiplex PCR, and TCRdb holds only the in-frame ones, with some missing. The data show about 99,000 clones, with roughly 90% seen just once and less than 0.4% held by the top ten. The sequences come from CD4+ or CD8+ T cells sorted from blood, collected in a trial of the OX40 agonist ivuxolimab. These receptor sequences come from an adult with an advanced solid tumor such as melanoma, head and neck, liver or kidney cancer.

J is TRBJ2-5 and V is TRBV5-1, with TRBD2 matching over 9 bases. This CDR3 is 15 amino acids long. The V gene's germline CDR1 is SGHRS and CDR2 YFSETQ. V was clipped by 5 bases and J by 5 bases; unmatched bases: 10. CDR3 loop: CASRTSGKTGETQYF. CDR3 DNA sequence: TGCGCCAGCAGGACTAGCGGAAAAACGGGGGAGACCCAGTACTTC.

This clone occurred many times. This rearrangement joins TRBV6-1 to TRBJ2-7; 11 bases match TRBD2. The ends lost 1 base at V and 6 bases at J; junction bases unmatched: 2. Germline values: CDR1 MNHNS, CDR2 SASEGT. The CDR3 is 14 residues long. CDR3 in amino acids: CASSEGLAGTEQYF. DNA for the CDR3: TGTGCCAGCAGTGAAGGACTAGCGGGAACCGAGCAGTACTTC.

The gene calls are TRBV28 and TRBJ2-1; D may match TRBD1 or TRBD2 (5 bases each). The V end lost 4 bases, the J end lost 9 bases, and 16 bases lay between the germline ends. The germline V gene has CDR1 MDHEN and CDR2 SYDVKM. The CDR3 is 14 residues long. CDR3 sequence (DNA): TGTGCCAGCAGTTCCTCCCTGACAGCGGTTGAGCAGTTCTTC. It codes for CASSSSLTAVEQFF.

CDR3 coding DNA: TGCGCCAGCAGCCACCCGATACGGGGGCGATATGAAGCTTTCTTT. Its protein product is CASSHPIRGRYEAFF. This chain uses TRBV4-3 with TRBJ1-1, with a tentative D call TRBD1 (6 bases). V dropped 3 bases and J dropped 7 bases, with 18 bases sitting between them. The CDR3 covers 15 residues. Germline loops: CDR1 LGHNA, CDR2 YSLEER.

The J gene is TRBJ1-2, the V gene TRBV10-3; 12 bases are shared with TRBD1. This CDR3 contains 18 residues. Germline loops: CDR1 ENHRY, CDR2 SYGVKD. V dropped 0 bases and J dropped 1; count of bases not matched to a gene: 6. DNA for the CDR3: TGTGCCATCAGTGAGTCGATAGGGACAGGGGGCTATAACTATGGCTACACCTTC. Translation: CAISESIGTGGYNYGYTF.

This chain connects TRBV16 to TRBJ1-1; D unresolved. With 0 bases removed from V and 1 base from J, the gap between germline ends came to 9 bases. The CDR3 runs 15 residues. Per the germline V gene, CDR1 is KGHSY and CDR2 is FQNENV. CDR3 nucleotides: TGTGCCAGCAGCCAATCTGGGCAGAAGAACACTGAAGCTTTCTTT. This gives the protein CASSQSGQKNTEAFF.

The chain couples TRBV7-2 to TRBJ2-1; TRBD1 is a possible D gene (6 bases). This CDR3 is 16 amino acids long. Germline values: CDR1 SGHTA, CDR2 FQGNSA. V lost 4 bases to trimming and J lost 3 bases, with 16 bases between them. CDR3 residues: CASSSLQGSLYNEQFF. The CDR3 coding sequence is TGTGCCAGCAGCTCTTTACAGGGTTCTCTCTACAATGAGCAGTTCTTC.

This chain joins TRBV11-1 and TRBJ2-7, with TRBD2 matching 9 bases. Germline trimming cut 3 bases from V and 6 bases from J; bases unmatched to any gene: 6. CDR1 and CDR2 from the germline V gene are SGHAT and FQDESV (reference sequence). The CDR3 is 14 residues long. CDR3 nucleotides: TGTGCCAGCAGCTTTGGGCTAGCGGGACGCGAGCAGTACTTC. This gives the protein CASSFGLAGREQYF.

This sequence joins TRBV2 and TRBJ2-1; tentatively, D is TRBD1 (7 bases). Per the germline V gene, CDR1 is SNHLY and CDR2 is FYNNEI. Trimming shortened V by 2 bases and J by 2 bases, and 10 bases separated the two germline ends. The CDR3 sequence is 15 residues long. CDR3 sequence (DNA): TGTGCCAGCAGTGAACAGGGGGGCCCCTACAATGAGCAGTTCTTC. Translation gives CASSEQGGPYNEQFF.

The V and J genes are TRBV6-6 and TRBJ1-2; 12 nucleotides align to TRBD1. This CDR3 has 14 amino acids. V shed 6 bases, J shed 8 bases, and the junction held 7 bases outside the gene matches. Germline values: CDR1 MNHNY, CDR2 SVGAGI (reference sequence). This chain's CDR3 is CASRVMGTGGGYTF. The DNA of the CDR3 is TGTGCCAGCAGGGTGATGGGGACAGGGGGCGGCTACACCTTC.

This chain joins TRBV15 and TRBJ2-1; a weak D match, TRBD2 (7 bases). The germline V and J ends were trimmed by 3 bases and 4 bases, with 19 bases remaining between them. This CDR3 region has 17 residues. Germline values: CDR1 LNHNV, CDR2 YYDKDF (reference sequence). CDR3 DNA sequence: TGTGCCACCAGCAGTAGGCGGGGGCGGGAGTTTTACAATGAGCAGTTCTTC. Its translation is CATSSRRGREFYNEQFF.

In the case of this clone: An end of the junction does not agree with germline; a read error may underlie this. In nucleotides, the CDR3 is TGTGCCAGCAGCTTGGCCGCGGGACTAGCGAAAACCGGGGAGCTGTTTTTT. Protein product: CASSLAAGLAKTGELFF. The V call is TRBV7-2, the J call TRBJ2-2; 10 bases align to TRBD2. This CDR3 is built from 17 residues. Germline V lookup: CDR1 SGHTA, CDR2 FQGNSA.

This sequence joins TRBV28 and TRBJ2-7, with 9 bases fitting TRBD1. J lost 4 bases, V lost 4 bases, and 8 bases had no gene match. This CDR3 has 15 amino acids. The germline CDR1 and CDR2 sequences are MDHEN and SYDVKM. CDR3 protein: CASSSHTGGRYEQYF. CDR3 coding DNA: TGTGCCAGCAGTTCCCATACAGGGGGCAGGTACGAGCAGTACTTC.

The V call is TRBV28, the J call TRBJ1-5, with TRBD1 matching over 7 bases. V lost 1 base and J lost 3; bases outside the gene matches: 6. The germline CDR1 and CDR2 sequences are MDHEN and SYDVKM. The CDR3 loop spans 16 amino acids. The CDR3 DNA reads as TGTGCCAGCAGTTTATCGACAGGGCTTACCAATCAGCCCCAGCATTTT. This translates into CASSLSTGLTNQPQHF.

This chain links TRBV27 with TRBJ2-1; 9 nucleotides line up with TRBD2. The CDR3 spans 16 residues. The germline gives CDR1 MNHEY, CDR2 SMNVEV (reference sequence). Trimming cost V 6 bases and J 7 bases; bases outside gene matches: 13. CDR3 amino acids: CASSLIARLAGNEQFF. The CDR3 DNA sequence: TGTGCCAGCAGCCTTATCGCCCGCCTAGCGGGGAATGAGCAGTTCTTC.

The CDR3 loop reads CASSLHESGANVLTF. CDR3 nucleotide sequence: TGTGCCAGCAGCTTACACGAATCTGGGGCCAACGTCCTGACTTTC. V gene TRBV7-3 combines with J gene TRBJ2-6; D unclear. Germline assignment: CDR1 SGHTA and CDR2 FQGTGA. V lost 2 bases and J 1 base, leaving 6 bases between the germline ends. The CDR3 consists of 15 residues.

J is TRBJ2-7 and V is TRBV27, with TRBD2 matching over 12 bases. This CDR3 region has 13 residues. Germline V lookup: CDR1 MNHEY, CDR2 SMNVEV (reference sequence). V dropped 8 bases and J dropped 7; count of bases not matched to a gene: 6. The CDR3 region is CASRRLAGGEQYF. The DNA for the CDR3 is TGTGCCAGCCGGCGGCTAGCGGGAGGGGAGCAGTACTTC.